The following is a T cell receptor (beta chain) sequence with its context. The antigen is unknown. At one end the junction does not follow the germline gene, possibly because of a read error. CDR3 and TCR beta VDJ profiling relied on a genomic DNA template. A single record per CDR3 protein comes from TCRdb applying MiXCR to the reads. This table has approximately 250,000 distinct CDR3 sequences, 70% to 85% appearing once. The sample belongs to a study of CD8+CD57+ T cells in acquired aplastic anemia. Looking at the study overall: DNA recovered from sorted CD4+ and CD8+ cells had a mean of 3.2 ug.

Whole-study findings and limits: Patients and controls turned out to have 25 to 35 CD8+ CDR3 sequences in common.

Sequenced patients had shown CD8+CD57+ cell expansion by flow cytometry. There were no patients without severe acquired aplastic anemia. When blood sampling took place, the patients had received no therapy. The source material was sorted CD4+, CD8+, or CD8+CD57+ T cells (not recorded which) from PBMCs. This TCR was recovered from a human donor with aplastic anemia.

The CDR3 loop is CATSMGLDQDPLYF. CDR3 in DNA: TGTGCCACCAGCATGGGGTTAGACCAAGATCCCCTATACTTC. V and J are TRBV7-3 and TRBJ2-5; no firm D call. CDR3 length: 14 residues. Germline V lookup: CDR1 SGHTA, CDR2 FQGTGA. The full variable domain, in which reference TRBV7-3 and TRBJ2-5 provide the parts outside the CDR3, is GAGVSQTPSNKVTEKGKYVELRCDPISGHTALYWYRQSLGQGPEFLIYFQGTGAADDSGLPNDRFFAVRPEGSVSTLKIQRTERGDSAVYLCATSMGLDQDPLYFGPGTRLLVL.